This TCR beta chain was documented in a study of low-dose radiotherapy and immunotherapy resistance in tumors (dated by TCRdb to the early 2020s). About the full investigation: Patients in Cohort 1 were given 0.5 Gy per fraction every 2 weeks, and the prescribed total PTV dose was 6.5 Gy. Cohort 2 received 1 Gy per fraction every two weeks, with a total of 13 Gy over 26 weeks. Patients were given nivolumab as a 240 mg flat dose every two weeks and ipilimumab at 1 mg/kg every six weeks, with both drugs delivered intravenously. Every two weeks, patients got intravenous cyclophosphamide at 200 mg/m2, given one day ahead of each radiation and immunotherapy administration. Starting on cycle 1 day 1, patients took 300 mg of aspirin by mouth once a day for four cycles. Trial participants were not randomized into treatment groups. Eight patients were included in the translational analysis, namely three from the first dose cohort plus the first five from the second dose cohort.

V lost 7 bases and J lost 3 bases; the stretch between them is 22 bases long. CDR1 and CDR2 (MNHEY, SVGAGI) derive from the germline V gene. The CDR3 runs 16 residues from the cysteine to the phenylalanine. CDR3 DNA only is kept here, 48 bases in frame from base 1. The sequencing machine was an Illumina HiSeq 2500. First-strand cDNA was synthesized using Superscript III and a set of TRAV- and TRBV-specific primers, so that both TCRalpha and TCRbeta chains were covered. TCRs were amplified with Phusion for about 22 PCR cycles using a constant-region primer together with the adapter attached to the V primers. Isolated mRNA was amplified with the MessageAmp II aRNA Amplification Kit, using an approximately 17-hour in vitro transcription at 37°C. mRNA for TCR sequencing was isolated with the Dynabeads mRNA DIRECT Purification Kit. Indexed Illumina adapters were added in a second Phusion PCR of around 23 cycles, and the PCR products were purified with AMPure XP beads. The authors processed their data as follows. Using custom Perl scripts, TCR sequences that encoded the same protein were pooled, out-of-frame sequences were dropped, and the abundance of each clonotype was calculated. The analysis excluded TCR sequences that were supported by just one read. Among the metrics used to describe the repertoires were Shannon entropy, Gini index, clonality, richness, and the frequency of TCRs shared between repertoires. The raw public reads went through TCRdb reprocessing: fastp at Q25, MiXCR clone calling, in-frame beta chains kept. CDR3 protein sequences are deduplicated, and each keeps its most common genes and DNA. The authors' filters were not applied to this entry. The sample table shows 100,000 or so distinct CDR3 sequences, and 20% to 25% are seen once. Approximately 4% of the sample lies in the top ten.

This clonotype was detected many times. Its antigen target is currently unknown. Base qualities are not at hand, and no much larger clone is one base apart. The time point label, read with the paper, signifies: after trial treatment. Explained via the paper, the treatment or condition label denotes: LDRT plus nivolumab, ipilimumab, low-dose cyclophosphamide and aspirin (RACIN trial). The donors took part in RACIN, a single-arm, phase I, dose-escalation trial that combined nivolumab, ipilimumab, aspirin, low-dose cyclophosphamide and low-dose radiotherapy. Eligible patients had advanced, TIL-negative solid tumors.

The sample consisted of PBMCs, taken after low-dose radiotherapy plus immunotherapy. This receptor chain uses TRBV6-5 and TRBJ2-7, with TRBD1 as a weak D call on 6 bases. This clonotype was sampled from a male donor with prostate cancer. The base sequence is TGTGCCAGCACCCCAACCCGGGTAACAGGGATCTACGAGCAGTACTTC. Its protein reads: CASTPTRVTGIYEQYF.